This entry lists 25 T cell receptor beta chains sequenced from one sample in a study of sequential checkpoint blockade in melanoma. Profiled with immunoSEQ multiplex PCR; TCRdb holds only in-frame clones, not every one. The sample contains fewer than 8,000 clones, 23% of which appear only once. The treatment: randomized to nivolumab then ipilimumab (arm A) or the reverse (arm B). Sample: tumor tissue (inferred from file names), taken from a patient given nivolumab and ipilimumab in sequence. The receptors derive from a human donor with melanoma.

This clone occurred a few times. The chain recombines TRBV7-7 with TRBJ2-2; 8 bases are shared with TRBD1. The trim removed 5 bases at V and 2 bases at J, leaving 10 bases unmatched. The CDR3 has 17 residues. The germline V gene encodes CDR1 SSHAT and CDR2 FNYEAQ (reference sequence). In nucleotides, the CDR3 is TGTGCCAGCAGCCGAGACAGGGGAAACTCCAACACCGGGGAGCTGTTTTTT. Residues: CASSRDRGNSNTGELFF. The entire variable domain, with the rest obtained from reference TRBV7-7 and TRBJ2-2, is as follows: GAGVSQSPRYKVTKRGQDVTLRCDPISSHATLYWYQQALGQGPEFLTYFNYEAQPDKSGLPSDRFSAERPEGSISTLTIQRTEQRDSAMYRCASSRDRGNSNTGELFFGEGSRLTVL.

V usage is TRBV2 and J usage is TRBJ2-5; either TRBD1 or TRBD2 may fit D (6 bases each). This CDR3 has 12 residues. CDR1 SNHLY and CDR2 FYNNEI come from the germline V gene. V was trimmed by 7 bases and J by 3 bases, leaving 9 bases between them. CDR3 sequence (DNA): TGTGCCAGCATCGGGGGCGAAGAGACCCAGTACTTC. Its translation is CASIGGEETQYF.

Many counts were recorded for this clone. J is TRBJ2-7 and V is TRBV11-3, with D possibly TRBD2 on 6 matching bases. V lost 5 bases, J lost 3 bases, and 17 bases lay in between. In germline, CDR1 is SGHNT, CDR2 YENEEA. CDR3 length: 15 amino acids. This chain's CDR3 is CASSRVGLSLYEQYF. CDR3 nucleotides: TGTGCCAGCAGCCGGGTGGGACTTAGCCTCTACGAGCAGTACTTC.

This clone has a count of ten or more. The chain couples TRBV11-3 to TRBJ1-2, with 7 bases lining up with TRBD1. The CDR3 is 18 amino acids. V shed 3 bases, J shed 0 bases, and the junction held 13 bases outside the gene matches. CDR1 and CDR2 (germline): SGHNT, YENEEA. The CDR3 here is CASSFLGITGDANYGYTF. For the CDR3, the DNA is TGTGCCAGCAGCTTTCTGGGGATAACAGGGGACGCTAACTATGGCTACACCTTC.

This chain links TRBV19 with TRBJ2-3, with 11 bases identical to TRBD2. V shed 6 bases, J shed 9 bases, and the junction held 2 bases outside the gene matches. This CDR3 is built from 12 residues. Germline V CDR1 and CDR2: LNHDA, SQIVND (reference sequence). The CDR3 sequence: CASRLAGETQYF. CDR3 DNA: TGTGCCAGTAGACTAGCGGGAGAAACGCAGTATTTT.

The sample holds a few counts of this clone. The V call is TRBV30, the J call TRBJ2-5, with D perhaps given as TRBD1 or TRBD2 (7 bases each). V was shortened by 7 bases and J by 2 bases, with 14 bases between the two germline ends. Germline V gene lookup returns CDR1 GTSNPN and CDR2 SVGIG (reference sequence). The CDR3 consists of 13 residues. CDR3 region: CASTGREQETQYF. CDR3 sequence (DNA): TGTGCCTCGACAGGGAGGGAACAAGAGACCCAGTACTTC.

V gene TRBV6-8 combines with J gene TRBJ2-5; no definite D call. This CDR3 region has 12 residues. The germline V gene has CDR1 MNHGY and CDR2 SAAAGT. V gave up 5 bases and J gave up 5 bases, with 9 bases separating them. CDR3 nucleotides: TGTGCCAGCAGTAGTTCTGAGGAGACCCAGTACTTC. Amino acid sequence: CASSSSEETQYF.

This clone was seen a handful of times. The V call is TRBV11-3, the J call TRBJ1-3; D uncertain. Germline-derived CDR1 and CDR2 are SGHNT and YENEEA. V dropped 3 bases and J dropped 2 bases, with 8 bases sitting between them. This CDR3 is built from 14 residues. In nucleotides, the CDR3 is TGTGCCAGCAGCTTTGACGGGGCTGGAAACACCATATATTTT. Amino acids: CASSFDGAGNTIYF.

The rearrangement uses TRBV18 and TRBJ2-5; 9 bases fit TRBD2. The V and J ends lost 4 bases and 3 bases, in that order; junction bases with no gene match: 6. Germline V gene data show CDR1 as KGHSH and CDR2 as LQKENI. The CDR3 is 15 amino acids. The CDR3 DNA sequence: TGTGCCAGCTCACGCGTGACTAGCGGCGAAGAGACCCAGTACTTC. Translation gives CASSRVTSGEETQYF.

This clone was counted between two and nine times. J is TRBJ2-1 and V is TRBV9; 7 bases are a match to TRBD1. Germline trimming cut 5 bases from V and 5 bases from J; bases unmatched to any gene: 7. The CDR3 is 14 amino acids. Germline CDR1 is SGDLS and CDR2 is YYNGEE. The CDR3 protein is CASSDPGTDNEQFF. In nucleotides, the CDR3 is TGTGCCAGCAGTGACCCCGGGACAGACAATGAGCAGTTCTTC.

This clone was detected a few times. The chain links TRBV6-8 to TRBJ2-2; 10 bases match TRBD2. J was trimmed by 4 bases and V by 7 bases; bases with no gene match: 9. Germline V gene sequence: CDR1 MNHGY, CDR2 SAAAGT. CDR3 length equals 16 residues. Written as DNA, the CDR3 is TGTGCCAGCACCCACAAAGCGGGAGGGGGCACCGGGGAGCTGTTTTTT. It specifies CASTHKAGGGTGELFF.

This clone is medium-sized. This chain joins TRBV18 and TRBJ2-5, with D possibly matching TRBD1 (5 bases). The V and J ends lost 3 bases and 5 bases respectively, with 10 bases between them. Per germline, CDR1 KGHSH and CDR2 LQKENI. The CDR3 extends over 13 amino acids. CDR3 coding DNA: TGTGCCAGCTCACCGGCGACAGCGGAGACCCAGTACTTC. The encoded protein is CASSPATAETQYF.

This clone was recorded a few times. This rearrangement joins TRBV6-8 to TRBJ2-1; weak D call: TRBD2 (5 bases). Between the trimmed V and J ends, which lost 0 bases and 8 bases, there was a span of 8 bases. The germline CDR1 and CDR2 sequences are MNHGY and SAAAGT. The CDR3 has 13 amino acids. The CDR3 protein is CASSYSSRDEQFF. In nucleotides, the CDR3 is TGTGCCAGCAGTTACTCTTCGCGGGATGAGCAGTTCTTC.

The J gene is TRBJ2-2, the V gene TRBV5-1; no firm D call. Per germline, CDR1 SGHRS and CDR2 YFSETQ. V shed 0 bases and J shed 4 bases, with 13 bases lying between them. The CDR3 has 16 amino acids. CDR3 nucleotide sequence: TGCGCCAGCAGCTTGGGGGCCTCGGCAACCACCGGGGAGCTGTTTTTT. Translation: CASSLGASATTGELFF. The whole variable domain, remainder taken from reference TRBV5-1 and TRBJ2-2, is KAGVTQTPRYLIKTRGQQVTLSCSPISGHRSVSWYQQTPGQGLQFLFEYFSETQRNKGNFPGRFSGRQFSNSRSEMNVSTLELGDSALYLCASSLGASATTGELFFGEGSRLTVL.

The gene calls are TRBV5-1 and TRBJ1-4; D remains unclear. CDR3 length equals 17 residues. Germline assignment: CDR1 SGHRS and CDR2 YFSETQ. V was shortened by 4 bases and J by 4 bases, with 20 bases between the two germline ends. The CDR3 loop reads CASSLDPPRGINEKLFF. In DNA form, the CDR3 reads TGCGCCAGCAGCCTAGACCCCCCTCGGGGAATTAATGAAAAACTGTTTTTT.

This clone appeared many times. The chain carries TRBV11-3 and TRBJ2-1, with 14 positions matching TRBD2. Germline V CDR1 and CDR2: SGHNT, YENEEA. The CDR3 length is 17 residues. J was trimmed by 4 bases and V by 5 bases; bases with no gene match: 7. The CDR3 DNA reads as TGTGCCAGCAGCCCCGGGACTAGCGGGAGTTTATACAATGAGCAGTTCTTC. Encoded protein: CASSPGTSGSLYNEQFF.

This clone qualifies as medium-sized. The V call is TRBV11-3, the J call TRBJ1-2; 7 positions match TRBD1. Per the germline V gene, CDR1 is SGHNT and CDR2 is YENEEA. The CDR3 is made up of 14 amino acids. Unmatched junction bases numbered 9, after V lost 3 bases and J lost 8 bases. The CDR3 nucleotides are TGTGCCAGCAGCTTCCTCGAGGGGGCGATAGGCTACACCTTC. Translating gives CASSFLEGAIGYTF.

This clone was seen a few times. The chain combines TRBV11-3 with TRBJ2-5; 8 bases agree with TRBD1. In germline, CDR1 is SGHNT, CDR2 YENEEA. The CDR3 is made up of 15 amino acids. The trim removed 5 bases at V and 4 bases at J, leaving 9 bases unmatched. This CDR3 reads CASSQTGEGLETQYF. CDR3 DNA sequence: TGTGCCAGCAGCCAGACAGGGGAAGGGTTAGAGACCCAGTACTTC.

The rearrangement uses TRBV15 and TRBJ1-5, with TRBD1 matching 8 bases. J was trimmed by 2 bases and V by 0 bases; bases with no gene match: 3. Looked up from germline, CDR1 is LNHNV and CDR2 is YYDKDF (reference sequence). The CDR3 length is 16 residues. CDR3 bases: TGTGCCACCAGCAGAGATCTGGGACAGGGCAATCAGCCCCAGCATTTT. It specifies CATSRDLGQGNQPQHF.

The chain joins TRBV28 to TRBJ2-7, with TRBD1 matching 7 bases. The germline V gene encodes CDR1 MDHEN and CDR2 SYDVKM. Trimming at V came to 5 bases and at J to 5 bases, leaving 6 bases not matched to a gene. There are 13 residues in the CDR3. DNA for the CDR3: TGTGCCAGCAGTCCCGGTGACAGGGACGAGCAGTACTTC. Translating gives CASSPGDRDEQYF.

V and J are TRBV29-1 and TRBJ2-5; possible D gene TRBD2, 6 bases. V lost 5 bases and J lost 5, with 18 bases in between. Looked up from germline, CDR1 is SQVTM and CDR2 is ANQGSEA. The CDR3 has 14 amino acids. In nucleotides, the CDR3 is TGCAGCGTTCGACCGGTACCAGGAGGGGAGACCCAGTACTTC. It is translated as CSVRPVPGGETQYF.

This clone is deemed medium-sized (0.01 to 0.1%). The genes are TRBV9 and TRBJ2-2; perhaps D is TRBD1 or TRBD2 (6 bases each). Germline lookup yields CDR1 SGDLS and CDR2 YYNGEE. This CDR3 contains 17 residues. V was shortened by 1 base and J by 3 bases, with 16 bases between the two germline ends. This CDR3 reads CASSVPLGGSDTGELFF. Here the CDR3 DNA reads TGTGCCAGCAGCGTACCCCTGGGGGGCTCTGACACCGGGGAGCTGTTTTTT.

This clone has more than one count but fewer than ten. The chain is built from TRBV6-8 and TRBJ2-7; possible D gene TRBD1, 5 bases. The CDR3 covers 14 residues. V dropped 3 bases and J dropped 6 bases, with 15 bases sitting between them. Germline CDR1 MNHGY, CDR2 SAAAGT. CDR3 sequence reads: CASSYRGTLGEQYF. DNA of the CDR3: TGTGCCAGCAGTTATAGGGGAACCCTGGGCGAGCAGTACTTC.

The chain employs TRBV5-1 and TRBJ1-5; 7 positions match TRBD1. Germline trimming cut 3 bases from V and 4 bases from J; bases unmatched to any gene: 4. The CDR3 spans 14 residues. Per germline, CDR1 SGHRS and CDR2 YFSETQ. CDR3 amino acids: CASSSGQANQPQHF. CDR3 sequence (DNA): TGCGCCAGCAGCTCTGGACAGGCAAATCAGCCCCAGCATTTT.

The chain employs TRBV28 and TRBJ2-3; 12 bases align to TRBD2. Losses at the gene ends were 4 bases for V and 3 bases for J; bases not matched to a gene: 5. There are 16 residues in the CDR3. Germline lookup yields CDR1 MDHEN and CDR2 SYDVKM. CDR3 sequence: CASSSRLAGETDTQYF. As DNA, the CDR3 is TGTGCCAGCAGTTCACGACTAGCGGGAGAGACAGATACGCAGTATTTT.